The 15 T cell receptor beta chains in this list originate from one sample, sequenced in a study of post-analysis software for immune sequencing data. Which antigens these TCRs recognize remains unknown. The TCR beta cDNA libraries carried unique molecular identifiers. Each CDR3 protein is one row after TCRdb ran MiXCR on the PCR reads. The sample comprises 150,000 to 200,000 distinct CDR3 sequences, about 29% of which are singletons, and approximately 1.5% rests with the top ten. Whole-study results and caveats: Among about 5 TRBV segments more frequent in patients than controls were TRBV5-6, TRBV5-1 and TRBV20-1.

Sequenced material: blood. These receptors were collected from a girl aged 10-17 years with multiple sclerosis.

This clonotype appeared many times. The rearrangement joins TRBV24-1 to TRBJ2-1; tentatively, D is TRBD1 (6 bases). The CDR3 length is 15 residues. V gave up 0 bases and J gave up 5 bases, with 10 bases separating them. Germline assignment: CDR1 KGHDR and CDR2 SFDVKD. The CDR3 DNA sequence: TGTGCCACCAGTGATTTGCCAGGGGTCAACAATGAGCAGTTCTTC. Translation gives CATSDLPGVNNEQFF.

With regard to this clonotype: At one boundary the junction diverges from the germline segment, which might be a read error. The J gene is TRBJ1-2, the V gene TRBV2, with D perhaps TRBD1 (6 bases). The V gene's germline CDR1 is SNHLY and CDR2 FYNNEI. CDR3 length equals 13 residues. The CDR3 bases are TGTGCCAGCAGTATCAGGGGCCAATATGACTACACCTTC. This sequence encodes CASSIRGQYDYTF.

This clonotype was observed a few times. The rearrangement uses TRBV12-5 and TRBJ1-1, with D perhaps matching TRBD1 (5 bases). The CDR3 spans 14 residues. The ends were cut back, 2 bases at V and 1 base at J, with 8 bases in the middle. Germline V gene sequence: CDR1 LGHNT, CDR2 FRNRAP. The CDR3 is CASGLSGGNTEAFF. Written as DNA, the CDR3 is TGTGCTAGTGGTTTGTCCGGGGGGAACACTGAAGCTTTCTTT.

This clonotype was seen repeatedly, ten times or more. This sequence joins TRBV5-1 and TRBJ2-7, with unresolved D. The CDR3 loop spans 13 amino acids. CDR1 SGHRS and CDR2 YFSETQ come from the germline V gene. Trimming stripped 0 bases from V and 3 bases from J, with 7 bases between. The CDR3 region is CASSLGHFYEQYF. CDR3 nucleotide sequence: TGCGCCAGCAGCTTGGGGCACTTCTACGAGCAGTACTTC.

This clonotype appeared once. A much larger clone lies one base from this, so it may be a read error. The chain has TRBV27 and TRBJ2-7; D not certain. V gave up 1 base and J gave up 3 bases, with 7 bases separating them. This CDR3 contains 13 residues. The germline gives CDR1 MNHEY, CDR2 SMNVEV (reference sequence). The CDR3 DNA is TGTGCCAGCAGTTTATGTAAAGGCTACGAGCAGTACTTC. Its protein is CASSLCKGYEQYF.

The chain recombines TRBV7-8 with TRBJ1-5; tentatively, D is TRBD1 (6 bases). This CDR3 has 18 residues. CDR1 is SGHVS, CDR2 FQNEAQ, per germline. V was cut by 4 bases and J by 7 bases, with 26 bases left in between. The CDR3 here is CASSSSLGGQRLGQPQHF. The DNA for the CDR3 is TGTGCCAGCAGCTCCTCTTTAGGCGGACAGAGATTGGGGCAGCCCCAGCATTTT.

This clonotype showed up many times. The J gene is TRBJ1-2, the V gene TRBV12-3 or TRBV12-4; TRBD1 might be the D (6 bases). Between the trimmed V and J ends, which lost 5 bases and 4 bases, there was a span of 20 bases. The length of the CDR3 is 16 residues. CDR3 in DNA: TGTGCCAGCAGTCATACTACAGGGAGTGTAAGCTATGGCTACACCTTC. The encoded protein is CASSHTTGSVSYGYTF.

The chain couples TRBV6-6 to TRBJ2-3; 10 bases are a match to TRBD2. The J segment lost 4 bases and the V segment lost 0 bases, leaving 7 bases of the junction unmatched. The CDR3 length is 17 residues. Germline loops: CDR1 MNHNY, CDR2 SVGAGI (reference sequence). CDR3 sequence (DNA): TGTGCCAGCAGTTACTCGAAGCGGGAGGGCCCTTCAGATACGCAGTATTTT. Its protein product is CASSYSKREGPSDTQYF.

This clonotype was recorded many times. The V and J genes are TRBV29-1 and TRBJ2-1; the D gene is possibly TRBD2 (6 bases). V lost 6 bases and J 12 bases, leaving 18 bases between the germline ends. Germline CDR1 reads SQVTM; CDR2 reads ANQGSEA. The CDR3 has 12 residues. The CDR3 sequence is CSVRGGGERQFF. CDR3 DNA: TGCAGCGTGCGGGGTGGGGGAGAAAGGCAGTTCTTC.

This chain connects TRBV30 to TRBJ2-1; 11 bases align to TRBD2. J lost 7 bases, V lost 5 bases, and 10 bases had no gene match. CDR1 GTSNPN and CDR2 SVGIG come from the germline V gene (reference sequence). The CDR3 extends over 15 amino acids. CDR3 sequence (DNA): TGTGCCTGGGAGCCGGGACTAGCGGAGGGGAATGAGCAGTTCTTC. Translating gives CAWEPGLAEGNEQFF.

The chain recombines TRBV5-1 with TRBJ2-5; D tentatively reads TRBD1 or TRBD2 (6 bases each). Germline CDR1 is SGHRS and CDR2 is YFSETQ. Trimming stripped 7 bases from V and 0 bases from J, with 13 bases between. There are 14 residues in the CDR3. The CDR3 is CASGRGTNQETQYF. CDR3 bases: TGCGCCAGCGGACGGGGGACAAACCAAGAGACCCAGTACTTC.

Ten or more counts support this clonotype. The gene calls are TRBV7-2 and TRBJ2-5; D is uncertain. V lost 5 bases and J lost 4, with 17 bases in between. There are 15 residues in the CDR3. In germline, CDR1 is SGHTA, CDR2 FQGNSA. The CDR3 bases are TGTGCCAGCAGCACCCGGTGGGGTAGTCTAGAGACCCAGTACTTC. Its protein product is CASSTRWGSLETQYF.

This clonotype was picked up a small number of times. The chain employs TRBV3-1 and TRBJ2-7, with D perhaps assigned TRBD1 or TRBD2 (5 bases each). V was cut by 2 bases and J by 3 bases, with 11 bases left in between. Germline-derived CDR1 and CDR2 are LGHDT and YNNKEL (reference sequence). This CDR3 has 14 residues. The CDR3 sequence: CASSQRGAYYEQYF. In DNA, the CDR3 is TGTGCCAGCAGCCAAAGAGGGGCCTACTACGAGCAGTACTTC.

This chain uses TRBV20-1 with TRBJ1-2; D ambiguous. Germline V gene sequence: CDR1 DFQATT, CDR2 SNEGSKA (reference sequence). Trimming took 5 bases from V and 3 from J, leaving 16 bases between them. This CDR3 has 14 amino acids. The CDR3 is CSAATPMLHYGYTF. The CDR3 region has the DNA TGCAGTGCTGCGACCCCGATGCTTCACTATGGCTACACCTTC.

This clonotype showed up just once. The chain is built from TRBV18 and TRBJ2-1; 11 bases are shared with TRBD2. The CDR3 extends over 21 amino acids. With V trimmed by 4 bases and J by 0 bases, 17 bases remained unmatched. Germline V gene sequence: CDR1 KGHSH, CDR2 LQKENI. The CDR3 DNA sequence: TGTGCCAGCTCACTTGGGCTACTAGCGGGAGCGCTAGGAAGCTCCTACAATGAGCAGTTCTTC. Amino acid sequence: CASSLGLLAGALGSSYNEQFF. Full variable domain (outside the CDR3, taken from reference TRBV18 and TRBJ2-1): NAGVMQNPRHLVRRRGQEARLRCSPMKGHSHVYWYRQLPEEGLKFMVYLQKENIIDESGMPKERFSAEFPKEGPSILRIQQVVRGDSAAYFCASSLGLLAGALGSSYNEQFFGPGTRLTVL.